What follows is one T cell receptor beta chain and its context. Generated by immunoSEQ multiplex PCR, the TCRdb table keeps only in-frame clones and is missing some. The data show some 150,000 clones, approximately 94% seen once. These data belong to a study of control samples from healthy donors and cancer patients. The V and J ends lost 0 bases and 5 bases respectively, with 3 bases between them. Germline V gene lookup returns CDR1 SGDLS and CDR2 YYNGEE. The CDR3 extends over 12 amino acids. The receptor comes from a man aged 40-50 years in good health. This rearrangement joins TRBV9 to TRBJ1-5, with D hard to call. Sequenced sample: blood. CDR3 protein: CASSVGYQPQHF. Written as DNA, the CDR3 is TGTGCCAGCAGCGTAGGATATCAGCCCCAGCATTTT.